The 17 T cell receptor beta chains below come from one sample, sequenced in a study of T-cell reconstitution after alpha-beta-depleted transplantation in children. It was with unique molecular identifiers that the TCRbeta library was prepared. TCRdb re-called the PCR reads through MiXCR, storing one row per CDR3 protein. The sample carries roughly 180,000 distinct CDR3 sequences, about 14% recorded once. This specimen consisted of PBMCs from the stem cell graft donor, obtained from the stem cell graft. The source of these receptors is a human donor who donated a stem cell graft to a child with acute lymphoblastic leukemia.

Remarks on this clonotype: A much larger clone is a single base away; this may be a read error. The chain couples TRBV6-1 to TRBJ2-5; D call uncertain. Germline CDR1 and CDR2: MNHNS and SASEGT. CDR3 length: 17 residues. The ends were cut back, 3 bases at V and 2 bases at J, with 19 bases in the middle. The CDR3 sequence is CASSERKFGPSQETQYF. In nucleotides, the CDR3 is TGTGCCAGCAGTGAGAGGAAATTTGGCCCTAGTCAAGAGACCCAGTACTTC.

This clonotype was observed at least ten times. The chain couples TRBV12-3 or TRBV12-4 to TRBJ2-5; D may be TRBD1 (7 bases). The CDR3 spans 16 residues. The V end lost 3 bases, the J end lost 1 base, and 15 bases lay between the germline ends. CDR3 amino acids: CASSFWGAGGQETQYF. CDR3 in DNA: TGTGCCAGCAGTTTTTGGGGGGCAGGGGGCCAAGAGACCCAGTACTTC.

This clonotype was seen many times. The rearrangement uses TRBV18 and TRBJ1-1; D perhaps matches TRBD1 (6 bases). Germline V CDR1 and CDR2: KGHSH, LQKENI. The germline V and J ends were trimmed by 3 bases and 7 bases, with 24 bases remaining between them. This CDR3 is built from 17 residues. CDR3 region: CASSPLQSLGGQIEAFF. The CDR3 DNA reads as TGTGCCAGCTCACCCCTGCAATCTCTCGGGGGGCAGATTGAAGCTTTCTTT.

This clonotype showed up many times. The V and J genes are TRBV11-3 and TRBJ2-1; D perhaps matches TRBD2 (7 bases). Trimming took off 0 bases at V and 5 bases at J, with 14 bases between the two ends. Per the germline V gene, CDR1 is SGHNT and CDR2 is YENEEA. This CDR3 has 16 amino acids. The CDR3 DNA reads TGTGCCAGCAGCTTAGATGGGAGGGGGGGAAACAATGAGCAGTTCTTC. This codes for CASSLDGRGGNNEQFF.

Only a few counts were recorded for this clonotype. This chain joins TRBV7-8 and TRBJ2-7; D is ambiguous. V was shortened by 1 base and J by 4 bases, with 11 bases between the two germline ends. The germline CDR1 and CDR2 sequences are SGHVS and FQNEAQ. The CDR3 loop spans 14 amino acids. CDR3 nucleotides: TGTGCCAGCAGCTTAGGACGGGTCGGGTACGAGCAGTACTTC. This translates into CASSLGRVGYEQYF. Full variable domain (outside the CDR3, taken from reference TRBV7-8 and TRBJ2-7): GAGVSQSPRYKVAKRGQDVALRCDPISGHVSLFWYQQALGQGPEFLTYFQNEAQLDKSGLPSDRFFAERPEGSVSTLKIQRTQQEDSAVYLCASSLGRVGYEQYFGPGTRLTVT.

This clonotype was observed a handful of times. This chain's CDR3 is CASSFVGAYEQYF. In nucleotides, the CDR3 is TGTGCCAGCAGTTTTGTCGGGGCCTACGAGCAGTACTTC. The chain uses TRBV27 and TRBJ2-7, with a tentative D call TRBD2 (5 bases). Germline-derived CDR1 and CDR2 are MNHEY and SMNVEV (reference sequence). With 3 bases removed from V and 2 bases from J, the gap between germline ends came to 8 bases. The CDR3 extends over 13 amino acids.

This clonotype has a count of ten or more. CDR3 sequence reads: CASSPDRRGGDTQYF. DNA for the CDR3: TGTGCCAGCAGCCCAGACAGGAGGGGGGGAGATACGCAGTATTTT. The V gene is TRBV7-2, the J gene TRBJ2-3; D possibly corresponds to TRBD2 (7 bases). Between the trimmed V and J ends, which lost 5 bases and 5 bases, there was a span of 17 bases. The CDR3 runs to 15 residues. CDR1 is SGHTA, CDR2 FQGNSA, per germline.

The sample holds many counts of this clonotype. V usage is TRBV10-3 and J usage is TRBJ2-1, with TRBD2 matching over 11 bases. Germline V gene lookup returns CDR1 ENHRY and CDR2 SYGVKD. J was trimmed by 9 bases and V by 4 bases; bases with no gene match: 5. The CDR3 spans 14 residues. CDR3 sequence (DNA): TGTGCCATCAGTGCACTAGCGGGAGTTTCTGAGCAGTTCTTC. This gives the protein CAISALAGVSEQFF.

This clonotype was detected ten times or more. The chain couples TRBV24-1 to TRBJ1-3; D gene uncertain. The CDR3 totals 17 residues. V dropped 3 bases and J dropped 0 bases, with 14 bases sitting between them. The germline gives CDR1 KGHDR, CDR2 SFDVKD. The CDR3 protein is CATSDVGGSGSGNTIYF. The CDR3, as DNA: TGTGCCACCAGTGATGTTGGAGGGAGCGGCTCTGGAAACACCATATATTTT.

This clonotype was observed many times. The CDR3 region has the DNA TGCAGTGCTAGAGACCCGGGACTAGCGGGAGTTACGCAGTATTTT. It translates to CSARDPGLAGVTQYF. The V gene is TRBV20-1, the J gene TRBJ2-3, with TRBD2 matching 14 bases. V shed 0 bases, J shed 8 bases, and the junction held 4 bases outside the gene matches. This CDR3 is built from 15 residues. Germline V gives CDR1 DFQATT, CDR2 SNEGSKA (reference sequence).

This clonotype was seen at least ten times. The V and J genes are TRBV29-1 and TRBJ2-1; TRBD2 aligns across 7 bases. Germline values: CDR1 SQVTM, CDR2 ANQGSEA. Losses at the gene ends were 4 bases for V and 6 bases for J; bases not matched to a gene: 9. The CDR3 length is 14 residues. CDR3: CSVVPSGPTNEQFF. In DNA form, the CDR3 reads TGCAGCGTTGTTCCTAGCGGTCCCACCAATGAGCAGTTCTTC.

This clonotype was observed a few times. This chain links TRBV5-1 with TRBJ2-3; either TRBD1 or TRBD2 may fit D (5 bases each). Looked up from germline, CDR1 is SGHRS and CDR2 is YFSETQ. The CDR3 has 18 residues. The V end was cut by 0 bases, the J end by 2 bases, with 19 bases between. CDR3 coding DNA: TGCGCCAGCAGCTTGGCGGCTCTCAGAGGGGCTAACACAGATACGCAGTATTTT. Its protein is CASSLAALRGANTDTQYF. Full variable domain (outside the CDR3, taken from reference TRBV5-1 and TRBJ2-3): KAGVTQTPRYLIKTRGQQVTLSCSPISGHRSVSWYQQTPGQGLQFLFEYFSETQRNKGNFPGRFSGRQFSNSRSEMNVSTLELGDSALYLCASSLAALRGANTDTQYFGPGTRLTVL.

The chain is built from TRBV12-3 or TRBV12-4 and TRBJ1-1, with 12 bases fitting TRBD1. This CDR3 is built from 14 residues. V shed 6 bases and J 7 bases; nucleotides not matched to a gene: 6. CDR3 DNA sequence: TGTGCCAGCAGCCAGGGACAGGGGGCGATTGAAGCTTTCTTT. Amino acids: CASSQGQGAIEAFF.

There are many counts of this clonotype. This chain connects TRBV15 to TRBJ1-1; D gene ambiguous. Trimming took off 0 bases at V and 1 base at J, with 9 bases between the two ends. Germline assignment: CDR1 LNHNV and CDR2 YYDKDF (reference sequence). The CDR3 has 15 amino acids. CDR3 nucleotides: TGTGCCACCAGCAGAGAGGTCGCAGGGAACACTGAAGCTTTCTTT. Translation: CATSREVAGNTEAFF.

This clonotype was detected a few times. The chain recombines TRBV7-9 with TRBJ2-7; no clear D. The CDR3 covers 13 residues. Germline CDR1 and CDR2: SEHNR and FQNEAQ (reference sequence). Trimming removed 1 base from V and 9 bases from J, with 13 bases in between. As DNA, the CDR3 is TGTGCCAGCAGCTTAGAGGGCGAATCTTCGCAGTACTTC. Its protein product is CASSLEGESSQYF.

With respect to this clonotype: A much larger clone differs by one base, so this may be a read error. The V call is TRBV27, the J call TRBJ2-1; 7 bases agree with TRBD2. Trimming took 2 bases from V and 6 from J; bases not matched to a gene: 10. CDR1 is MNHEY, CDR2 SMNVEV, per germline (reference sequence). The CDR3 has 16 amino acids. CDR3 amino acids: CASSLPGRASGNEQFF. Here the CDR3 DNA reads TGTGCCAGCAGTTTACCAGGCCGGGCTAGCGGCAATGAGCAGTTCTTC.

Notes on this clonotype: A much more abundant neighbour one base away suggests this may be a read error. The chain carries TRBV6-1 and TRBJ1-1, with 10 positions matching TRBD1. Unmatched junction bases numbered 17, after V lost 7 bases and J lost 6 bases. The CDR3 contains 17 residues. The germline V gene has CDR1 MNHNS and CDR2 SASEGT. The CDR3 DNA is TGTGCCAGCAATGACGGGACAGGGGATTGTGGGGCGGCTGAAGCTTTCTTT. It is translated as CASNDGTGDCGAAEAFF.